This TCR beta chain was captured by sequencing in a study of immune evolution from preneoplasia to lung adenocarcinoma. Trimming cost V 0 bases and J 6 bases; bases outside gene matches: 7. The CDR3 consists of 15 residues. CDR1 and CDR2 from the germline V gene are SGHTA and FQGNSA. Clones were sequenced by immunoSEQ multiplex PCR, and TCRdb holds only the in-frame ones, with some missing. The data contain about 5,700 clones, 81% of them singletons. The receptor was isolated from a person between 50 and 69 years old with lung adenocarcinoma. This chain joins TRBV7-2 and TRBJ2-7; 8 bases are shared with TRBD2. The specimen sequenced was FFPE normal lung tissue adjacent to the tumor. Written as DNA, the CDR3 is TGTGCCAGCAGCTTAGCCAGCGGGAGTTTCGCCGAGCAGTACTTC. It translates to CASSLASGSFAEQYF.